Below, one TCR beta chain is given with its context. Germline V gene data show CDR1 as MNHEY and CDR2 as SVGEGT. This CDR3 is 12 amino acids long. V was shortened by 6 bases and J by 4 bases, with 9 bases between the two germline ends. This specimen comes from a study of Graves' ophthalmopathy and Graves' hyperthyroidism. Transcripts of RNA were the source for amplifying TCR beta CDR3 regions. HTBI primers served in a first-round RT-PCR, which a second-round multiplex PCR followed. TCRdb recomputed calls from the multiplex PCR reads with MiXCR, one row per CDR3 protein. The sample carries about 170,000 distinct CDR3 sequences, roughly 37% recorded once.

The material sequenced was peripheral blood. The sequence was obtained from a woman aged 40 to 50 with Graves' ophthalmopathy. This sequence joins TRBV6-2 or TRBV6-3 and TRBJ1-1, with D possibly being TRBD1 (5 bases). This chain's CDR3 is CASRGASTEAFF. Written as DNA, the CDR3 is TGTGCCAGCAGAGGGGCCAGCACTGAAGCTTTCTTT.